This section outlines one TCR beta chain sequence together with its context. Its antigen remains undetermined. Per-nucleotide qualities are absent, and no much larger clonotype sits a single base away. The collaborating institutions used their own protocols to collect whole blood in K2EDTA tubes. For TCRbeta analysis, collaborator samples were shipped as frozen whole blood, as isolated PBMCs, or as DNA extracted from either sample type. TCRbeta CDR3 regions were amplified from genomic DNA by means of the immunoSEQ Assay, a bias-controlled multiplex PCR. On the authors' methods: Within the assay, amplification of reference gene primers was used to estimate how many nucleated cells each sample contained. To quantify the absolute abundance of each unique TCRbeta CDR3 rearrangement, sequence reads were collapsed and filtered. For each sample, productive Simpson clonality was calculated as the square root of Simpson's diversity index over productive rearrangements. This immuneACCESS table, as held by TCRdb, lists in-frame sequences with V and J called but not all clones. Of the missing ones, under half trace to an unresolved V gene in checked studies; the others have no known cause. That table supplies the V and J calls and clone size; D and trimming were determined from the DNA. This sample lists 150,000 to 200,000 clones; 88% were detected once. The ten largest make up roughly 25% of the sample.

These data belong to a study of blood T cell repertoires in COVID-19 (TCRdb year 2020). In the study overall: Collaborator samples came from the United States, Italy and Spain and covered acute and convalescent phases of COVID-19. The prospective study material was composed of cDNA or gDNA derived from T cells, B-cell-depleted T cells, or PBMCs. The dataset comprised deeply sampled blood TCRbeta repertoires from subjects exposed to, actively infected with, or recovered from COVID-19. The repertoires were made available in a free public database intended to serve as a resource for research on the immune response to SARS-CoV-2. The samples were drawn from two sources: the first 160 participants of the ongoing ImmuneRACE study, and over 1,000 subjects contributed by 6 global collaborators. Nearly every sample came with metadata listing a de-identified subject ID, COVID-19 status, age in years and sex. Where available, HLA class I and class II types were obtained from metadata supplied by the sample provider rather than from assay-based typing.

Results the study describes overall, beyond this receptor: The amount of clinical and demographic metadata varied by source and participant and was provided uncurated.

CDR1 SGHRS and CDR2 YFSETQ were looked up in the germline V gene. The junction shows trimming of 0 bases on V and 5 bases on J, and the gene matches do not reach 0 bases of it. The cysteine opens and the phenylalanine closes a CDR3 of 14 amino acids. Here the CDR3 DNA is all that survives: 42 bases in frame from base 1. The sample was peripheral blood. The rearrangement combines TRBV5-1 with TRBJ1-5; 9 bases in the junction line up with TRBD1. The clonotype comes from a man in his 60s with acute or convalescent COVID-19. The DNA sequence reads TGCGCCAGCAGCTTGGGACAGGGGGATCAGCCCCAGCATTTT. Its translation is CASSLGQGDQPQHF.